This T cell receptor beta chain originates from a study of cytomegalovirus exposure and HLA in healthy donors. Overall study results and limits: The authors listed 164 TCR beta chains as cytomegalovirus-associated. For most TCR sequences rarity was the rule, although some public TCRs occurred in many donors. Later, an analysis found that TCR clusters from the first cohort tended to co-occur in the roughly 120 validation repertoires.

Deletions cut 3 bases from V and 2 bases from J, with 14 bases between. The CDR3 is 16 residues long. Germline V gene lookup returns CDR1 SNHLY and CDR2 FYNNEI. This clone was seen only a few times. What it recognizes is unknown. Separate from the approximately 700-subject first cohort was the roughly 120-subject validation cohort, to which the donors belonged. Here immunoSEQ multiplex PCR was the method, and the copy in TCRdb shows in-frame clones only, minus some. The sample has hundreds of thousands of clones, just over 85% seen once; the top ten hold 0.65% to 0.95%. The TCR originated in a woman aged 18-29 years in good health and CMV-seronegative. The chain combines TRBV2 with TRBJ1-5; D possibly corresponds to TRBD1 (6 bases). The sequencing input was PBMCs. The CDR3 is CASSEGEGGGNQPQHF. For the CDR3, the DNA is TGTGCCAGCAGTGAGGGCGAAGGGGGAGGCAATCAGCCCCAGCATTTT.